This entry is about one T cell receptor (beta chain). Original handling: From reference gene primer amplification, estimates of nucleated cell counts were derived. Some clones are missing from TCRdb's copy, which holds only in-frame ones; the method was immunoSEQ multiplex PCR. For V, J and clone size, that table is used; D and trimming come from the DNA. Among under 300,000 clones listed, 85% to 90% were seen once. The source of the sample is a study of blood T cell repertoires in COVID-19. Looking at the study overall: The United States, Italy and Spain provided the acute and convalescent COVID-19 samples. In each case, the material was cDNA or gDNA derived from T cells, B-cell-depleted T cells, or PBMCs.

Enrollment of patients from Seattle took place during active infection, with longitudinal follow-up. J gave up 6 bases and V 6 bases, and 5 bases lay outside the gene matches. The CDR3 totals 12 residues. CDR1 MNHEY and CDR2 SMNVEV come from the germline V gene (reference sequence). The receptor's source is a woman aged 60-75 years with COVID-19, enrolled during active disease. Sequenced sample: peripheral blood. V gene TRBV27 combines with J gene TRBJ2-7, with 7 bases fitting TRBD1. CDR3 in amino acids: CASSLTGIEQYF. In DNA form, the CDR3 reads TGTGCCAGCAGCTTGACAGGGATCGAGCAGTACTTC.